The 22 T cell receptor beta chains given below trace back to one sample, sequenced in a study of blood T cell repertoires in COVID-19. Sequencing used immunoSEQ multiplex PCR; TCRdb keeps in-frame clones, though not all of them. Seen here are approximately 100,000 clones, 87% observed once, and the top ten hold approximately 10%. Sequencing used peripheral blood. These receptors all stem from a woman aged 25 to 45 with acute or convalescent COVID-19.

This chain joins TRBV24-1 and TRBJ1-5; no reliable D call. Trimming removed 4 bases at V and 4 bases at J, with 4 bases between. The germline gives CDR1 KGHDR, CDR2 SFDVKD. CDR3 size: 12 residues. This CDR3 is CATSDQNQPQHF. CDR3 nucleotide sequence: TGTGCCACCAGTGACCAAAATCAGCCCCAGCATTTT.

This chain connects TRBV7-9 to TRBJ2-3; 11 bases align to TRBD1. The CDR3 is 15 residues long. Trimming cost V 5 bases and J 8 bases; bases outside gene matches: 9. From germline, CDR1 is SEHNR and CDR2 FQNEAQ (reference sequence). Here the CDR3 reads CASSPRTGGKVTQYF. DNA of the CDR3: TGTGCCAGCAGCCCCCGGACAGGGGGCAAGGTTACGCAGTATTTT.

The chain carries TRBV27 and TRBJ2-7; no clear D gene. Germline V gene sequence: CDR1 MNHEY, CDR2 SMNVEV (reference sequence). CDR3 length: 18 amino acids. The germline V and J ends were trimmed by 2 bases and 3 bases, with 23 bases remaining between them. CDR3 loop: CASSLVGRHPIGGYEQYF. The DNA for the CDR3 is TGTGCCAGCAGTTTAGTAGGTAGACACCCCATAGGTGGCTACGAGCAGTACTTC.

This clone came up a few times. V gene TRBV5-1 combines with J gene TRBJ1-1; no clear D. Trimming pared 1 base from V and 1 base from J, leaving 11 bases between. This CDR3 is built from 15 residues. From germline, CDR1 is SGHRS and CDR2 YFSETQ. The CDR3 region has the DNA TGCGCCAGCAGCTTGTTTGGGCAGCCGAACACTGAAGCTTTCTTT. This gives the protein CASSLFGQPNTEAFF.

This clone was seen only once. The rearrangement uses TRBV30 and TRBJ1-1; no clear D. Germline loops: CDR1 GTSNPN, CDR2 SVGIG (reference sequence). V was cut by 5 bases and J by 4 bases, with 8 bases left in between. The CDR3 totals 11 residues. The chain's CDR3 is CAWQGSTEAFF. The CDR3 DNA reads as TGTGCCTGGCAAGGGAGCACTGAAGCTTTCTTT.

The chain is built from TRBV18 and TRBJ2-7, with D uncertain. CDR1 KGHSH and CDR2 LQKENI come from the germline V gene. The CDR3 contains 14 residues. V was cut by 2 bases and J by 1 base, with 9 bases left in between. CDR3 DNA: TGTGCCAGCTCACCAACGACGGAGTCCTACGAGCAGTACTTC. This sequence encodes CASSPTTESYEQYF.

The V call is TRBV28, the J call TRBJ1-2, with D maybe TRBD1 (5 bases). The germline V gene encodes CDR1 MDHEN and CDR2 SYDVKM. There are 13 residues in the CDR3. V gave up 6 bases and J gave up 4 bases, with 12 bases separating them. The CDR3 here is CASSPGYGYGYTF. Written as DNA, the CDR3 is TGTGCCAGCAGCCCAGGGTATGGCTATGGCTACACCTTC.

CDR3 amino acids: CASRLTGTYFAFF. The CDR3 DNA sequence: TGTGCCAGCAGATTAACCGGGACATACTTTGCTTTCTTT. The chain carries TRBV27 and TRBJ1-1; tentatively, D is TRBD1 (6 bases). V was pared by 6 bases and J by 11 bases, with 19 bases between. Germline CDR1 MNHEY, CDR2 SMNVEV (reference sequence). This CDR3 comprises 13 residues.

The chain employs TRBV5-1 and TRBJ2-7; D possibly corresponds to TRBD1 (5 bases). The germline CDR1 and CDR2 sequences are SGHRS and YFSETQ. This CDR3 contains 15 residues. The V end was cut by 0 bases, the J end by 0 bases, with 10 bases between. The CDR3 loop is CASSLAGSHSYEQYF. The CDR3 coding sequence is TGCGCCAGCAGCTTGGCAGGGTCCCACTCCTACGAGCAGTACTTC.

This rearrangement joins TRBV29-1 to TRBJ1-2; D is ambiguous. The CDR3 is made up of 14 amino acids. Germline values: CDR1 SQVTM, CDR2 ANQGSEA. Between the trimmed V and J ends, which lost 1 base and 4 bases, there was a span of 13 bases. The CDR3 reads CSVEVASSLYGYTF. CDR3 in DNA: TGCAGCGTTGAAGTGGCTAGCAGCCTCTATGGCTACACCTTC. Looking up the rest from reference TRBV29-1 and TRBJ1-2 gives the full variable domain: SAVISQKPSRDICQRGTSLTIQCQVDSQVTMMFWYRQQPGQSLTLIATANQGSEATYESGFVIDKFPISRPNLTFSTLTVSNMSPEDSSIYLCSVEVASSLYGYTFGSGTRLTVV.

The chain couples TRBV27 to TRBJ1-1, with 7 bases that match TRBD1. Germline CDR1 and CDR2: MNHEY and SMNVEV (reference sequence). The CDR3 covers 16 residues. The V gene end was trimmed by 3 bases and the J gene end by 4 bases; junction bases not matched to a gene: 11. The CDR3 is CASSFRSEGAGTEAFF. In DNA form, the CDR3 reads TGTGCCAGCAGTTTCCGCTCCGAGGGGGCGGGCACTGAAGCTTTCTTT.

Only a few counts were recorded for this clone. The chain uses TRBV9 and TRBJ1-3, with D uncertain. The ends were cut back, 4 bases at V and 0 bases at J, with 11 bases in the middle. CDR1 and CDR2 (germline): SGDLS, YYNGEE. This CDR3 comprises 15 residues. The CDR3 loop reads CASSRTANSGNTIYF. The CDR3 nucleotides are TGTGCCAGCAGCCGGACTGCTAACTCTGGAAACACCATATATTTT. Together with reference TRBV9 and TRBJ1-3, the CDR3 gives the full variable domain: DSGVTQTPKHLITATGQRVTLRCSPRSGDLSVYWYQQSLDQGLQFLIQYYNGEERAKGNILERFSAQQFPDLHSELNLSSLELGDSALYFCASSRTANSGNTIYFGEGSWLTVV.

Concerning this clone: This same CDR3 is encoded by further DNA sequences in the sample. V gene TRBV11-2 combines with J gene TRBJ2-6, with D unclear. CDR1 is SGHAT, CDR2 FQNNGV, per germline. V was trimmed by 6 bases and J by 1 base, leaving 4 bases between them. The CDR3 runs 13 residues. Here the CDR3 DNA reads TGTGCCAGCAGTCTTTCTGGGGCCAACGTCCTGACTTTC. This encodes CASSLSGANVLTF.

The chain recombines TRBV12-5 with TRBJ2-5; D is unresolved. V was pared by 7 bases and J by 0 bases, with 6 bases between. The germline gives CDR1 LGHNT, CDR2 FRNRAP. There are 12 residues in the CDR3. CDR3 sequence reads: CASALYQETQYF. CDR3 coding DNA: TGTGCTAGTGCCCTATACCAAGAGACCCAGTACTTC.

This clone has more than one count but fewer than ten. V usage is TRBV28 and J usage is TRBJ2-7; D may be TRBD1 (6 bases). V dropped 3 bases and J dropped 3 bases, with 9 bases sitting between them. Germline V gene lookup returns CDR1 MDHEN and CDR2 SYDVKM. CDR3 length equals 13 residues. The CDR3 nucleotides read TGTGCCAGCAGTTTGACAGGAGACTACGAGCAGTACTTC. It yields the protein CASSLTGDYEQYF.

This chain connects TRBV28 to TRBJ1-3; D gene uncertain. CDR3 size: 12 residues. V lost 6 bases, J lost 9 bases, and 12 bases lay in between. Per the germline V gene, CDR1 is MDHEN and CDR2 is SYDVKM. CDR3 DNA sequence: TGTGCCAGCAGCCGTCAACACAGCACCATATATTTT. Encoded protein: CASSRQHSTIYF.

V is TRBV5-1 and J is TRBJ1-1; 7 bases match TRBD1. The CDR3 totals 13 residues. Per the germline V gene, CDR1 is SGHRS and CDR2 is YFSETQ. Losses at the gene ends were 5 bases for V and 7 bases for J; bases not matched to a gene: 8. CDR3 sequence reads: CASRRAGQFEAFF. The CDR3 bases are TGCGCCAGCAGACGTGCGGGACAGTTTGAAGCTTTCTTT.

The rearrangement joins TRBV19 to TRBJ2-7; 10 nucleotides align to TRBD2. The V gene end was trimmed by 2 bases and the J gene end by 3 bases; junction bases not matched to a gene: 4. The CDR3 runs 15 residues. Germline CDR1 reads LNHDA; CDR2 reads SQIVND (reference sequence). CDR3 nucleotides: TGTGCCAGTAGTATACTAGCGGGGGCGATCTACGAGCAGTACTTC. Protein: CASSILAGAIYEQYF.

The gene calls are TRBV5-1 and TRBJ2-2; perhaps TRBD1 as D (6 bases). Germline values: CDR1 SGHRS, CDR2 YFSETQ. The length of the CDR3 is 15 residues. V was clipped by 5 bases and J by 0 bases, with 11 bases between them. The CDR3 bases are TGCGCCAGCAGGCCCGGGACACCGAACACCGGGGAGCTGTTTTTT. Protein product: CASRPGTPNTGELFF.

The chain is built from TRBV28 and TRBJ2-4; a weak D match, TRBD2 (7 bases). This CDR3 spans 15 amino acids. Trimming stripped 6 bases from V and 0 bases from J, with 12 bases between. From germline, CDR1 is MDHEN and CDR2 SYDVKM. CDR3 nucleotides: TGTGCCAGCAGCTCGGGGGGCCAAGCCAAAAACATTCAGTACTTC. Its translation is CASSSGGQAKNIQYF.

V gene TRBV27 combines with J gene TRBJ2-7; D unresolved. CDR1 is MNHEY and CDR2 is SMNVEV in the germline V gene (reference sequence). Trimming removed 0 bases at V and 3 bases at J, with 6 bases between. This CDR3 contains 13 residues. The CDR3 DNA is TGTGCCAGCAGTTTATCTGCCTACTACGAGCAGTACTTC. Amino acid sequence: CASSLSAYYEQYF.

The rearrangement uses TRBV6-6 and TRBJ1-2; no firm D call. Germline V gene sequence: CDR1 MNHNY, CDR2 SVGAGI (reference sequence). The V end lost 5 bases, the J end lost 2 bases, and 21 bases lay between the germline ends. The CDR3 has 17 amino acids. CDR3 coding DNA: TGTGCCAGCAGTCCCACTTGGGCTCGGGCGGGGAACTATGGCTACACCTTC. Protein: CASSPTWARAGNYGYTF.